This T cell receptor (beta chain) originates from a study of T cell responses to AZD1222 COVID-19 vaccine. Overall study results and limits: In a largely white British group with more females than males, clonal diversity was possibly underestimated.

Comment on this clone: Its matching antigen is unknown.

The CDR3 spans 14 residues. Germline CDR1 SGHNT, CDR2 YYREEE (reference sequence). V was pared by 0 bases and J by 4 bases, with 10 bases between. Assay used: immunoSEQ multiplex PCR; TCRdb lists only in-frame clones, some missing. Of 150,000 or so clones listed, approximately 90% are singletons. Sequenced here: peripheral blood, sampled 28 days after the second dose of the MenACWY control vaccine. This TCR came from an adult who received the MenACWY meningococcal vaccine as a control. V usage is TRBV5-4 and J usage is TRBJ1-1, with a weak D call TRBD1 (5 bases). The CDR3 spells CASSLVGGGTEAFF. In DNA, the CDR3 is TGTGCCAGCAGCTTGGTTGGGGGGGGCACTGAAGCTTTCTTT.